These 8 T cell receptor beta chains share one sample of origin, sequenced in a study of OX40 agonist ivuxolimab in advanced cancers. The library was prepared using the immunoSEQ multiplex PCR assay. TCRdb re-hosts the immuneACCESS table, in-frame sequences only. Its copies lack some clones; in the studies checked, an unresolved V gene accounts for under half of them, and the cause for the rest is not known. The table for this sample lists 90,000 to 100,000 clones; approximately 83% of them were counted only once. Approximately 1.5% of the sample goes to the ten largest clones. The sample here was CD4+ or CD8+ T cells sorted from blood, taken in a trial of the OX40 agonist ivuxolimab. These receptor sequences come from an adult with an advanced solid tumor such as melanoma, head and neck, liver or kidney cancer.

The V and J genes are TRBV28 and TRBJ2-2; no firm D call. The CDR3 consists of 14 residues. The germline V gene encodes CDR1 MDHEN and CDR2 SYDVKM. The V end lost 7 bases, the J end lost 0 bases, and 9 bases lay between the germline ends. The CDR3 protein is CASNPWSNTGELFF. The CDR3 nucleotides read TGTGCCAGCAATCCTTGGTCGAACACCGGGGAGCTGTTTTTT. The whole variable domain, filled in from reference TRBV28 and TRBJ2-2, reads DVKVTQSSRYLVKRTGEKVFLECVQDMDHENMFWYRQDPGLGLRLIYFSYDVKMKEKGDIPEGYSVSREKKERFSLILESASTNQTSMYLCASNPWSNTGELFFGEGSRLTVL.

J is TRBJ2-1 and V is TRBV7-6; TRBD2 matches at 11 bases. The germline gives CDR1 SGHVS, CDR2 FNYEAQ. Trimming took 0 bases from V and 3 from J; bases not matched to a gene: 7. This CDR3 comprises 18 residues. CDR3 DNA: TGTGCCAGCAGCTTAGCTATACCGGGACTAGCGGTCTACAATGAGCAGTTCTTC. Amino acids: CASSLAIPGLAVYNEQFF.

The CDR3 DNA follows: TGCAGCGCTTGGGACAGCCGTAATGGGGAACTGTTTTTT. Its protein product is CSAWDSRNGELFF. This sequence joins TRBV29-1 and TRBJ1-4, with TRBD1 matching 7 bases. V lost 7 bases and J lost 12; bases outside the gene matches: 14. This CDR3 is built from 13 residues. Germline CDR1 SQVTM, CDR2 ANQGSEA.

In DNA, the CDR3 is TGCGCCAGCAGCCAAGTAGTGAGCGGGGGGCGGGAGACCCAGTACTTC. Residues: CASSQVVSGGRETQYF. The chain uses TRBV4-3 and TRBJ2-5, with 9 bases that match TRBD2. CDR3 length: 16 residues. Losses at the gene ends were 1 base for V and 5 bases for J; bases not matched to a gene: 8. Germline lookup yields CDR1 LGHNA and CDR2 YSLEER.

The gene calls are TRBV4-2 and TRBJ1-4; TRBD1 agrees at 7 bases. Germline-derived CDR1 and CDR2 are LGHNA and YNFKEQ. CDR3 length: 16 amino acids. The J segment lost 1 base and the V segment lost 6 bases, leaving 8 bases of the junction unmatched. The CDR3 sequence: CASRPGTAGTNEKLFF. The DNA of the CDR3 is TGTGCCAGCAGGCCGGGGACAGCGGGAACTAATGAAAAACTGTTTTTT.

V is TRBV5-4 and J is TRBJ1-2; D gene unclear. CDR1 and CDR2 (germline): SGHNT, YYREEE (reference sequence). The CDR3 has 15 residues. The V end lost 0 bases, the J end lost 8 bases, and 17 bases lay between the germline ends. The CDR3 DNA reads TGTGCCAGCAGCTTGGACACCCCTCGGATGTCCGGCTACACCTTC. Translation: CASSLDTPRMSGYTF.

The gene calls are TRBV7-2 and TRBJ2-7, with D possibly being TRBD1 or TRBD2 (5 bases each). V dropped 3 bases and J dropped 3 bases, with 21 bases sitting between them. The germline gives CDR1 SGHTA, CDR2 FQGNSA. CDR3 length equals 17 residues. This CDR3 reads CASSFPLTGTQVYEQYF. CDR3 nucleotides: TGTGCCAGCAGCTTCCCCCTAACCGGGACCCAGGTCTACGAGCAGTACTTC.

The chain carries TRBV28 and TRBJ1-2, with 8 bases identical to TRBD1. CDR3 size: 15 residues. The trim removed 6 bases at V and 2 bases at J, leaving 8 bases unmatched. The germline CDR1 and CDR2 sequences are MDHEN and SYDVKM. Here the CDR3 DNA reads TGTGCCAGCAGCTCCTGGACAGGGAGGAACTATGGCTACACCTTC. This codes for CASSSWTGRNYGYTF.